The 30 T cell receptor beta chains listed next were all sequenced from one sample in a study of T cells in Graves' hyperthyroidism and ophthalmopathy. Authors of the study amplified TCR beta CDR3 regions from RNA transcripts. A set of HTBI primers served as the primers for a first-round RT-PCR of the TCR CDR3. TCRdb redid the calling of the multiplex PCR reads with MiXCR, one entry per CDR3 protein. The sample includes 490,000 or so distinct CDR3 sequences, approximately 22% of them seen just once. The source material was blood. The receptor set was obtained from a woman between 65 and 79 years old with Graves' ophthalmopathy.

This clonotype was counted at least ten times. The V call is TRBV6-1, the J call TRBJ1-1; weak D call: TRBD1 (6 bases). V was clipped by 6 bases and J by 6 bases, with 8 bases between them. This CDR3 has 11 residues. Germline V gene data show CDR1 as MNHNS and CDR2 as SASEGT. The CDR3 region is CASRRQAEAFF. The CDR3 DNA reads as TGTGCCAGCAGGAGACAGGCTGAAGCTTTCTTT.

This clonotype came up many times. The rearrangement joins TRBV6-1 to TRBJ2-7; the D gene is possibly TRBD2 (6 bases). Trimming removed 7 bases at V and 4 bases at J, with 14 bases between. Looked up from germline, CDR1 is MNHNS and CDR2 is SASEGT. The CDR3 length is 13 residues. DNA of the CDR3: TGTGCCAGCACCCCTTGGAGGGATTACGAGCAGTACTTC. Translated: CASTPWRDYEQYF.

This clonotype appeared a few times. The rearrangement uses TRBV9 and TRBJ1-1; TRBD1 aligns across 7 bases. The germline V gene has CDR1 SGDLS and CDR2 YYNGEE. This CDR3 spans 15 amino acids. V shed 3 bases and J 5 bases; nucleotides not matched to a gene: 10. CDR3 sequence (DNA): TGTGCCAGCAGCGCCGGAGGGGGCCGGCGTACTGAAGCTTTCTTT. Translating it yields CASSAGGGRRTEAFF.

This clonotype was seen a handful of times. The chain carries TRBV7-9 and TRBJ2-3; D possibly corresponds to TRBD2 (6 bases). The CDR3 has 15 amino acids. In germline, CDR1 is SEHNR, CDR2 FQNEAQ (reference sequence). Trimming removed 0 bases at V and 5 bases at J, with 12 bases between. CDR3 coding DNA: TGTGCCAGCAGCTTAGCGTTCGGGGGAGTAGATACGCAGTATTTT. Its protein product is CASSLAFGGVDTQYF. The variable domain in full, with the rest retrieved from reference TRBV7-9 and TRBJ2-3, is DTGVSQNPRHKITKRGQNVTFRCDPISEHNRLYWYRQTLGQGPEFLTYFQNEAQLEKSRLLSDRFSAERPKGSFSTLEIQRTEQGDSAMYLCASSLAFGGVDTQYFGPGTRLTVL.

V and J are TRBV30 and TRBJ1-3; unclear D gene. V lost 2 bases and J lost 0, with 11 bases in between. Germline V CDR1 and CDR2: GTSNPN, SVGIG (reference sequence). This CDR3 comprises 15 residues. For the CDR3, the DNA is TGTGCCTGGAGTAGGAACAGCTTCTCTGGAAACACCATATATTTT. Translated: CAWSRNSFSGNTIYF.

This clonotype was detected ten times or more. The chain employs TRBV28 and TRBJ2-6; the D gene is possibly TRBD1 (6 bases). V was shortened by 2 bases and J by 2 bases, with 13 bases between the two germline ends. CDR3 length: 17 residues. Germline V lookup: CDR1 MDHEN, CDR2 SYDVKM. The CDR3 coding sequence is TGTGCCAGCAGTTTAGCCCAGGGGCAGGCTGGGGCCAACGTCCTGACTTTC. It is translated as CASSLAQGQAGANVLTF.

This clonotype has a count of ten or more. The rearrangement links TRBV28 to TRBJ1-3, with D uncertain. V was pared by 6 bases and J by 11 bases, with 11 bases between. This CDR3 region has 11 residues. In germline, CDR1 is MDHEN, CDR2 SYDVKM. For the CDR3, the DNA is TGTGCCAGCAGCCGGGTGTTACCCATATATTTT. Amino acids: CASSRVLPIYF. Complete variable domain (other parts from reference TRBV28 and TRBJ1-3): DVKVTQSSRYLVKRTGEKVFLECVQDMDHENMFWYRQDPGLGLRLIYFSYDVKMKEKGDIPEGYSVSREKKERFSLILESASTNQTSMYLCASSRVLPIYFGEGSWLTVV.

This chain connects TRBV5-4 to TRBJ1-1; TRBD1 is a possible D gene (5 bases). The V end was cut by 1 base, the J end by 6 bases, with 10 bases between. The germline V gene has CDR1 SGHNT and CDR2 YYREEE (reference sequence). This CDR3 spans 13 amino acids. CDR3 sequence: CASSLSGAPEAFF. CDR3 in DNA: TGTGCCAGCAGCTTGTCTGGGGCCCCTGAAGCTTTCTTT.

The sample holds many counts of this clonotype. The chain combines TRBV12-3 or TRBV12-4 with TRBJ2-7, with D tentatively TRBD2 (6 bases). V lost 4 bases and J lost 7, with 17 bases in between. The CDR3 is 14 amino acids. The chain's CDR3 is CASSYGPSGSEQYF. The CDR3 nucleotides are TGTGCCAGCAGTTATGGCCCGAGCGGGTCTGAGCAGTACTTC.

J is TRBJ1-3 and V is TRBV28, with D possibly matching TRBD1 (6 bases). CDR1 MDHEN and CDR2 SYDVKM come from the germline V gene. V was shortened by 4 bases and J by 0 bases, with 13 bases between the two germline ends. CDR3 length equals 16 residues. CDR3 bases: TGTGCCAGCAGTTGGCGGGGGCTCTCCTCTGGAAACACCATATATTTT. This codes for CASSWRGLSSGNTIYF.

V and J are TRBV2 and TRBJ1-6; maybe TRBD1 (6 bases). This CDR3 has 15 amino acids. Germline V lookup: CDR1 SNHLY, CDR2 FYNNEI. V lost 6 bases and J lost 6, with 15 bases in between. CDR3 sequence reads: CASRAQGIGNSPLHF. The CDR3 DNA follows: TGTGCCAGCAGGGCACAGGGTATCGGTAATTCACCCCTCCACTTT.

This clonotype was observed many times. The chain carries TRBV28 and TRBJ2-2, with TRBD1 identical over 11 bases. CDR3 length: 15 amino acids. Trimming cost V 5 bases and J 6 bases; bases outside gene matches: 5. Per the germline V gene, CDR1 is MDHEN and CDR2 is SYDVKM. CDR3 loop: CASSGPGQGAGELFF. The CDR3 DNA reads TGTGCCAGCAGTGGACCGGGACAGGGGGCCGGGGAGCTGTTTTTT. The complete variable domain, with remaining parts taken from reference TRBV28 and TRBJ2-2, reads DVKVTQSSRYLVKRTGEKVFLECVQDMDHENMFWYRQDPGLGLRLIYFSYDVKMKEKGDIPEGYSVSREKKERFSLILESASTNQTSMYLCASSGPGQGAGELFFGEGSRLTVL.

This clonotype was seen at least ten times. The genes are TRBV12-3 or TRBV12-4 and TRBJ1-1, with D possibly TRBD1 on 6 matching bases. The length of the CDR3 is 14 residues. V lost 1 base and J lost 7, with 13 bases in between. The CDR3 nucleotides are TGTGCCAGCAGTTTAGAGGACAGTCGATATGAAGCTTTCTTT. Translated, it gives CASSLEDSRYEAFF.

This clonotype has at least ten counts. J is TRBJ2-1 and V is TRBV6-2 or TRBV6-3, with TRBD2 matching 14 bases. In germline, CDR1 is MNHEY, CDR2 SVGEGT. J lost 0 bases, V lost 7 bases, and 8 bases had no gene match. The CDR3 length is 18 residues. CDR3 DNA: TGTGCCAGCACGCCCGGACTAGCGGGAGGCAGCTCCTACAATGAGCAGTTCTTC. It is translated as CASTPGLAGGSSYNEQFF.

This clonotype occurred a few times. V usage is TRBV27 and J usage is TRBJ2-2; the match to TRBD2 covers 8 bases. This CDR3 spans 14 amino acids. The ends lost 8 bases at V and 6 bases at J; junction bases unmatched: 8. Germline V lookup: CDR1 MNHEY, CDR2 SMNVEV (reference sequence). The CDR3 DNA sequence: TGTGCCAGCGCACCGGGACTAGGGTCCGGGGAGCTGTTTTTT. Amino acid sequence: CASAPGLGSGELFF.

This clonotype was observed at least ten times. V is TRBV6-1 and J is TRBJ1-1; D call uncertain. From germline, CDR1 is MNHNS and CDR2 SASEGT. This CDR3 has 12 amino acids. The V gene lost 4 bases and the J gene lost 7 bases, with 10 bases spanning the gap. This CDR3 is CASSVFQSEAFF. The CDR3 region has the DNA TGTGCCAGCAGTGTATTTCAGAGTGAAGCTTTCTTT.

This clonotype has ten or more counts. The genes are TRBV30 and TRBJ1-1; D is unresolved. The ends were cut back, 0 bases at V and 5 bases at J, with 10 bases in the middle. There are 13 residues in the CDR3. Germline values: CDR1 GTSNPN, CDR2 SVGIG (reference sequence). The CDR3 sequence: CAWSVLGRTEAFF. The CDR3 DNA reads TGTGCCTGGAGTGTACTGGGGAGGACTGAAGCTTTCTTT.

This clonotype is medium-sized (0.01 to 0.1%) in the sample. This sequence joins TRBV5-1 and TRBJ1-5, with 11 bases that match TRBD1. The CDR3 has 15 residues. CDR1 and CDR2 from the germline V gene are SGHRS and YFSETQ. The ends lost 4 bases at V and 7 bases at J; junction bases unmatched: 7. The CDR3 reads CASSAGTGGGQPQHF. In DNA, the CDR3 is TGCGCCAGCAGCGCCGGGACAGGGGGAGGACAGCCCCAGCATTTT.

With respect to this clonotype: Being one base from a much bigger clone, this may be a read error. This chain connects TRBV12-3 or TRBV12-4 to TRBJ1-2; D is ambiguous. This CDR3 has 15 amino acids. V lost 0 bases to trimming and J lost 4 bases, with 12 bases between them. The CDR3 protein is CASSLATGSLYGYTF. The CDR3 coding sequence is TGTGCCAGCAGTTTAGCGACTGGCTCCCTCTATGGCTACACCTTC.

The chain couples TRBV24-1 to TRBJ2-5; D might be TRBD1 or TRBD2, each matching 6 bases. Germline CDR1 KGHDR, CDR2 SFDVKD. The CDR3 loop spans 15 amino acids. V lost 0 bases to trimming and J lost 1 base, with 8 bases between them. For the CDR3, the DNA is TGTGCCACCAGTGATTTGCGGGGGCTCCAAGAGACCCAGTACTTC. Translation gives CATSDLRGLQETQYF.

This clonotype was picked up a small number of times. This chain uses TRBV29-1 with TRBJ2-2; perhaps TRBD2 as D (7 bases). The V end lost 5 bases, the J end lost 7 bases, and 23 bases lay between the germline ends. Germline CDR1 and CDR2: SQVTM and ANQGSEA. CDR3 length: 16 amino acids. CDR3 coding DNA: TGCAGCGTTTCTGAGGGGGGAGGGCTAAAAGTCGGGGAGCTGTTTTTT. Protein product: CSVSEGGGLKVGELFF.

This chain uses TRBV30 with TRBJ2-5; the D is unclear. V lost 4 bases and J lost 2, with 11 bases in between. Germline-derived CDR1 and CDR2 are GTSNPN and SVGIG (reference sequence). This CDR3 contains 13 residues. The CDR3 loop is CAWNRPNQETQYF. The CDR3 DNA is TGTGCCTGGAATAGGCCCAATCAAGAGACCCAGTACTTC. The full variable domain, with the rest looked up from reference TRBV30 and TRBJ2-5, is SQTIHQWPATLVQPVGSPLSLECTVEGTSNPNLYWYRQAAGRGLQLLFYSVGIGQISSEVPQNLSASRPQDRQFILSSKKLLLSDSGFYLCAWNRPNQETQYFGPGTRLLVL.

The chain carries TRBV20-1 and TRBJ1-3, with D unresolved. Germline CDR1 is DFQATT and CDR2 is SNEGSKA (reference sequence). With 4 bases removed from V and 4 bases from J, the gap between germline ends came to 14 bases. CDR3 length: 14 amino acids. This chain's CDR3 is CSATGVVRGNTIYF. The CDR3, as DNA: TGCAGTGCTACCGGGGTTGTTCGGGGAAACACCATATATTTT.

This clonotype appeared a single time. The V and J genes are TRBV24-1 and TRBJ2-5, with TRBD2 identical over 8 bases. CDR1 is KGHDR and CDR2 is SFDVKD in the germline V gene. CDR3 length: 17 residues. V shed 3 bases, J shed 5 bases, and the junction held 13 bases outside the gene matches. CDR3: CATSDGGAAGARETQYF. CDR3 in DNA: TGTGCCACCAGTGATGGCGGGGCAGCGGGAGCTCGGGAGACCCAGTACTTC.

This clonotype was recorded at least ten times. The chain couples TRBV29-1 to TRBJ2-5; D is uncertain. The CDR3 sequence is 12 residues long. Germline values: CDR1 SQVTM, CDR2 ANQGSEA. V was cut by 6 bases and J by 8 bases, with 16 bases left in between. CDR3 DNA: TGCAGCGTAGACCAGAATGGGCTTACCCAGTACTTC. As protein: CSVDQNGLTQYF.

At least ten counts were recorded for this clonotype. The J gene is TRBJ1-5, the V gene TRBV27; D gene uncertain. The CDR3 length is 14 residues. The ends were cut back, 3 bases at V and 3 bases at J, with 9 bases in the middle. Germline V gene sequence: CDR1 MNHEY, CDR2 SMNVEV (reference sequence). In nucleotides, the CDR3 is TGTGCCAGCAGTTTTTCGGGAGACAATCAGCCCCAGCATTTT. This sequence encodes CASSFSGDNQPQHF.

The gene calls are TRBV7-2 and TRBJ2-1, with 14 bases matching TRBD2. The CDR3 totals 16 residues. The V and J ends lost 5 bases and 7 bases, in that order; junction bases with no gene match: 7. Looked up from germline, CDR1 is SGHTA and CDR2 is FQGNSA. CDR3 nucleotide sequence: TGTGCCAGCAGCCGCGGACTAGCGGGAGGTGAAAATGAGCAGTTCTTC. This translates into CASSRGLAGGENEQFF.

This clonotype turned up a few times. The chain joins TRBV7-9 to TRBJ2-5; 15 positions match TRBD2. Germline assignment: CDR1 SEHNR and CDR2 FQNEAQ (reference sequence). This CDR3 spans 16 amino acids. The trim removed 5 bases at V and 4 bases at J, leaving 5 bases unmatched. The CDR3 is CASSAGLAGGRETQYF. As DNA, the CDR3 is TGTGCCAGCAGCGCCGGACTAGCGGGAGGGCGAGAGACCCAGTACTTC.

V gene TRBV5-5 combines with J gene TRBJ2-2, with D possibly being TRBD1 or TRBD2 (5 bases each). This CDR3 has 17 residues. Germline-derived CDR1 and CDR2 are SGHKS and YYEKEE (reference sequence). The ends were cut back, 0 bases at V and 7 bases at J, with 19 bases in the middle. The CDR3 here is CASSLVSAGFSGGELFF. The CDR3 DNA reads TGTGCCAGCAGCTTGGTTAGCGCAGGGTTCTCAGGCGGGGAGCTGTTTTTT.

J is TRBJ2-1 and V is TRBV10-1; 13 bases align to TRBD2. Trimming cost V 4 bases and J 1 base; bases outside gene matches: 7. This CDR3 has 18 residues. Germline V gene data show CDR1 as WNHNN and CDR2 as SYGVQD (reference sequence). Here the CDR3 DNA reads TGCGCCAGCAGTGGGACTAGCGGGAGTGGTAGATCCTACAATGAGCAGTTCTTC. It yields the protein CASSGTSGSGRSYNEQFF.